The 9 T cell receptor beta chains listed next were all sequenced from one sample in a study of PD-1 blockade in classical Hodgkin lymphoma (TCRdb year 2020). The method was the immunoSEQ multiplex PCR assay. This is the immuneACCESS table as TCRdb keeps it, with only in-frame sequences that have V and J called. A part of the clones is gone; compared with another copy, unresolved V genes explain less than half, and the rest is unexplained. This sample has about 36,000 clones in its table, and almost 70% of those were observed once. The top ten clones comprise roughly an eighth of the sample. The sample's time point label, decoded: cycle 2 day 1 (C2D1) of nivolumab. Every trial patient had relapsed following autologous stem cell transplantation, and prior brentuximab vedotin exposure was what differed among cohorts A, B and C. The source material was peripheral blood mononuclear cells (PBMCs), sampled before the second cycle of nivolumab. The receptor set was obtained from a human donor with classical Hodgkin lymphoma.

The V gene is TRBV28, the J gene TRBJ1-1, with no clear D. The length of the CDR3 is 13 residues. The V gene's germline CDR1 is MDHEN and CDR2 SYDVKM. The V end lost 3 bases, the J end lost 4 bases, and 9 bases lay between the germline ends. CDR3: CASSFPRITEAFF. In nucleotides, the CDR3 is TGTGCCAGCAGTTTCCCCCGCATCACTGAAGCTTTCTTT. Using reference TRBV28 and TRBJ1-1 for the parts outside the CDR3, the full variable domain is DVKVTQSSRYLVKRTGEKVFLECVQDMDHENMFWYRQDPGLGLRLIYFSYDVKMKEKGDIPEGYSVSREKKERFSLILESASTNQTSMYLCASSFPRITEAFFGQGTRLTVV.

The chain carries TRBV5-4 and TRBJ2-1; D might be TRBD2 (6 bases). V lost 1 base to trimming and J lost 2 bases, with 10 bases between them. The CDR3 has 15 residues. Germline lookup yields CDR1 SGHNT and CDR2 YYREEE (reference sequence). CDR3 sequence: CASSLIGGTYNEQFF. CDR3 nucleotide sequence: TGTGCCAGCAGCTTGATAGGCGGGACCTACAATGAGCAGTTCTTC.

By share, this clone ranks as medium-sized. V and J are TRBV30 and TRBJ1-4; 10 bases align to TRBD1. Germline V gene sequence: CDR1 GTSNPN, CDR2 SVGIG (reference sequence). The V gene end was trimmed by 3 bases and the J gene end by 5 bases; junction bases not matched to a gene: 0. This CDR3 contains 13 residues. Written as DNA, the CDR3 is TGTGCCTGGAGGGACAGGGGGAATGAAAAACTGTTTTTT. Translating gives CAWRDRGNEKLFF.

The rearrangement joins TRBV20-1 to TRBJ1-5; D is unclear. This CDR3 contains 9 residues. Germline CDR1 DFQATT, CDR2 SNEGSKA (reference sequence). The CDR3 DNA reads as TGCAGGCTTCATCAGCCCCAGCATTTT. This sequence encodes CRLHQPQHF.

The rearrangement uses TRBV5-4 and TRBJ1-2; D unresolved. The germline gives CDR1 SGHNT, CDR2 YYREEE (reference sequence). The length of the CDR3 is 14 residues. V was clipped by 2 bases and J by 4 bases, with 12 bases between them. CDR3 DNA: TGTGCCAGCAGCTTTGGTTCTGAAATCTATGGCTACACCTTC. It codes for CASSFGSEIYGYTF.

This clone showed up just once. This chain links TRBV28 with TRBJ2-1; 12 bases line up with TRBD2. Germline assignment: CDR1 MDHEN and CDR2 SYDVKM. Losses at the gene ends were 6 bases for V and 3 bases for J; bases not matched to a gene: 18. The CDR3 has 20 residues. This CDR3 reads CASRPPPTSGRALDYNEQFF. In DNA form, the CDR3 reads TGTGCCAGCAGACCTCCCCCGACTAGCGGGAGAGCTTTAGACTACAATGAGCAGTTCTTC.

V usage is TRBV28 and J usage is TRBJ2-7; a possible D gene is TRBD2 (6 bases). Deletions cut 2 bases from V and 7 bases from J, with 15 bases between. Germline values: CDR1 MDHEN, CDR2 SYDVKM. The CDR3 has 14 amino acids. The CDR3 nucleotides read TGTGCCAGCAGTTTAGACGGGTCTCGGGAGGAGCAGTACTTC. Translated, it gives CASSLDGSREEQYF.

The chain links TRBV19 to TRBJ2-1; no clear D gene. The V gene lost 3 bases and the J gene lost 4 bases, with 13 bases spanning the gap. This CDR3 has 15 residues. Per germline, CDR1 LNHDA and CDR2 SQIVND (reference sequence). The CDR3 loop reads CASSIDRGRYNEQFF. In DNA, the CDR3 is TGTGCCAGTAGTATCGACCGTGGGCGATACAATGAGCAGTTCTTC. The full variable domain, with the rest looked up from reference TRBV19 and TRBJ2-1, is DGGITQSPKYLFRKEGQNVTLSCEQNLNHDAMYWYRQDPGQGLRLIYYSQIVNDFQKGDIAEGYSVSREKKESFPLTVTSAQKNPTAFYLCASSIDRGRYNEQFFGPGTRLTVL.

This clone was recorded once. The chain carries TRBV19 and TRBJ2-5, with TRBD2 identical over 14 bases. The CDR3 has 16 residues. CDR1 and CDR2 from the germline V gene are LNHDA and SQIVND (reference sequence). The V and J ends lost 5 bases and 5 bases, in that order; junction bases with no gene match: 7. The CDR3 is CASSPGTSGSGETQYF. The CDR3 region has the DNA TGTGCCAGTAGTCCCGGGACTAGCGGGAGCGGGGAGACCCAGTACTTC. Drawing the rest from reference TRBV19 and TRBJ2-5, the complete variable domain is DGGITQSPKYLFRKEGQNVTLSCEQNLNHDAMYWYRQDPGQGLRLIYYSQIVNDFQKGDIAEGYSVSREKKESFPLTVTSAQKNPTAFYLCASSPGTSGSGETQYFGPGTRLLVL.